This TCR beta chain derives from a study of blood T cell repertoires in COVID-19. The wider study: T cells, B-cell-depleted T cells, or PBMCs provided the cDNA or gDNA that served as material.

This CDR3 is built from 15 residues. The germline CDR1 and CDR2 sequences are KGHDR and SFDVKD. V was shortened by 0 bases and J by 4 bases, with 11 bases between the two germline ends. Only one count was recorded for this clone. Clones were read by immunoSEQ multiplex PCR, and TCRdb kept only the in-frame ones, dropping some. This sample has 200,000 to 300,000 clones; around 84% occur once, and the top ten carry around 2%. Sequenced: peripheral blood. This TCR came from a middle-aged man who had recovered from COVID-19. The chain joins TRBV24-1 to TRBJ1-1; TRBD1 is a possible D gene (5 bases). The CDR3 sequence: CATSDLPGGGTEAFF. In nucleotides, the CDR3 is TGTGCCACCAGTGATTTGCCCGGGGGAGGCACTGAAGCTTTCTTT.